The 4 T cell receptor beta chains below come from one sample, sequenced in a study of control samples from healthy donors and cancer patients. The table came from immunoSEQ multiplex PCR; TCRdb's copy has only in-frame clones and leaves some out. Of 120,000 or so clones detected, over 75% appear once; the ten largest clones hold 2.5% to 3.5%. Sequenced: blood. The origin of the receptors is a man aged 55 to 70 in good health.

This rearrangement joins TRBV6-1 to TRBJ2-5, with TRBD2 as a possible D gene (5 bases). V was shortened by 0 bases and J by 6 bases, with 14 bases between the two germline ends. Germline V gene lookup returns CDR1 MNHNS and CDR2 SASEGT. This CDR3 is built from 15 residues. The CDR3 DNA reads as TGTGCCAGCAGTGAAGCGCGCACGAGGGAGCAGACCCAGTACTTC. This gives the protein CASSEARTREQTQYF.

V is TRBV5-3 and J is TRBJ2-3; tentatively, D is TRBD2 (7 bases). TRBV5-3 is treated as an ORF (open reading frame) with a function not yet certain. The CDR3 totals 16 residues. V gave up 1 base and J gave up 1 base, with 13 bases separating them. CDR3 nucleotide sequence: TGTGCCAGAAGCTTGAGTCCGCGGGGGCGCACAGATACGCAGTATTTT. Encoded protein: CARSLSPRGRTDTQYF.

The chain links TRBV30 to TRBJ2-3; 10 bases agree with TRBD2. From germline, CDR1 is GTSNPN and CDR2 SVGIG (reference sequence). The V gene end was trimmed by 2 bases and the J gene end by 1 base; junction bases not matched to a gene: 3. The CDR3 has 15 residues. The CDR3 DNA reads TGTGCCTGGAGTCGGCTAGCGGGGGGCACAGATACGCAGTATTTT. It translates to CAWSRLAGGTDTQYF.

This chain links TRBV27 with TRBJ2-2; the match to TRBD2 covers 8 bases. The CDR3 has 15 residues. V dropped 10 bases and J dropped 4; count of bases not matched to a gene: 11. CDR1 and CDR2 (germline): MNHEY, SMNVEV (reference sequence). In DNA, the CDR3 is TGTGCCACCCGGGGGGGCACGATTCTCACCGGGGAGCTGTTTTTT. As protein: CATRGGTILTGELFF.